This T cell receptor beta chain originates from a study of blood T cell repertoires in COVID-19. Germline assignment: CDR1 SGHTA and CDR2 FQGNSA. V shed 1 base, J shed 3 bases, and the junction held 0 bases outside the gene matches. The CDR3 has 13 amino acids. Participants, about 18 to 90 years old, spanned around 25 US areas. Recovered participants had two consecutive negative NP/OP PCR tests, healthcare professional clearance, or symptom resolution. Under the authors' procedure: Reference gene primer amplification gave nucleated cell count estimates. TCRdb's copy holds only in-frame clones and misses some; the assay was immunoSEQ multiplex PCR. V, J and clone size derive from that table, while D and trimming were established from the DNA sequence. The data contain 450,000 or so clones, 90% of them singletons.

The sample comprised PBMCs or T cells enriched from blood (not recorded which). The chain carries TRBV7-2 and TRBJ2-7, with 7 bases that match TRBD1. This receptor was taken from a man aged 18 to 35 who had recovered from COVID-19. The CDR3 coding sequence is TGTGCCAGCAGCTTAGGGACAGGCTACGAGCAGTACTTC. This codes for CASSLGTGYEQYF.